This TCR beta chain was profiled in a study of T cells after yellow fever vaccination. General study results and limits: The secondary response was weaker, and its peak arrived faster, on day 5 versus 15. The presence of abundant clonotypes contaminating from the bulk population was possible in FACS-sorted repertoires.

With regard to this clonotype: The antigen is undetermined.

V shed 5 bases and J shed 3 bases, with 13 bases lying between them. Germline V CDR1 and CDR2: GTSNPN, SVGIG (reference sequence). CDR3 length: 14 residues. They built TCR cDNA with 5'RACE template switching, a step that put in a universal primer site and UMIs. TCRdb reanalysed the 5' RACE reads using MiXCR and keeps one entry per CDR3 protein. This table has some 350,000 distinct CDR3 sequences, 8.7% appearing once. V gene TRBV30 combines with J gene TRBJ2-2; D might be TRBD1 or TRBD2, each matching 5 bases. This sequence originates from a man aged 18 to 30 who received the YFV17D yellow fever vaccine. The sequenced sample was PBMCs, obtained on the day of the first yellow fever vaccination. In nucleotides, the CDR3 is TGTGCCTGGGGGGTTGGGGGATACACCGGGGAGCTGTTTTTT. Encoded protein: CAWGVGGYTGELFF.